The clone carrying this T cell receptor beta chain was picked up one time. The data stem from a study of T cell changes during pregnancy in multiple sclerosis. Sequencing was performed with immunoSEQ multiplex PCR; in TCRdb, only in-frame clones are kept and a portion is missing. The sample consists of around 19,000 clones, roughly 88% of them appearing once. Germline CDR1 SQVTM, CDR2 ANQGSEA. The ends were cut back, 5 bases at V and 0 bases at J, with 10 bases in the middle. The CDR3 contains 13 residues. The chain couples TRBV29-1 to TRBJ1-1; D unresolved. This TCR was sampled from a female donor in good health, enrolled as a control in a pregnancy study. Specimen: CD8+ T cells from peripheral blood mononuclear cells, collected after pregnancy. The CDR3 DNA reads TGCAGCGTTATATGGCACCTGAACACTGAAGCTTTCTTT. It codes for CSVIWHLNTEAFF.